A single sample is the source of the 4 T cell receptor beta chains below, sequenced in a study of cytomegalovirus exposure and HLA in healthy donors. Data came from immunoSEQ multiplex PCR; TCRdb stores just in-frame clones and leaves some out. The data show approximately 300,000 clones, 86% seen once. The sequenced sample consisted of PBMCs. These receptors were collected from a woman aged 18-29 years in good health and CMV-seronegative.

The chain recombines TRBV18 with TRBJ2-3; 10 bases are a match to TRBD1. The CDR3 loop spans 16 amino acids. V lost 4 bases to trimming and J lost 5 bases; unmatched junction nucleotides: 9. Germline CDR1 KGHSH, CDR2 LQKENI. The CDR3 coding sequence is TGTGCCAGCTCACGGGACAGGGGAAGTATAGGAGATACGCAGTATTTT. This codes for CASSRDRGSIGDTQYF.

The rearrangement links TRBV28 to TRBJ1-1; 7 bases fit TRBD1. V gave up 6 bases and J gave up 1 base; unmatched junction bases: 5. The length of the CDR3 is 14 residues. Germline V CDR1 and CDR2: MDHEN, SYDVKM. CDR3 in amino acids: CASRTAGGNTEAFF. Written as DNA, the CDR3 is TGTGCCAGCAGGACCGCAGGGGGGAACACTGAAGCTTTCTTT.

This sequence joins TRBV11-2 and TRBJ2-2; tentatively, D is TRBD1 (5 bases). CDR1 is SGHAT, CDR2 FQNNGV, per germline. The CDR3 is made up of 15 amino acids. V lost 5 bases, J lost 5 bases, and 15 bases lay in between. CDR3: CASSPDIRGTGELFF. In DNA form, the CDR3 reads TGTGCCAGCAGCCCGGACATTCGTGGGACCGGGGAGCTGTTTTTT. The complete variable domain, with remaining parts taken from reference TRBV11-2 and TRBJ2-2, reads EAGVAQSPRYKIIEKRQSVAFWCNPISGHATLYWYQQILGQGPKLLIQFQNNGVVDDSQLPKDRFSAERLKGVDSTLKIQPAKLEDSAVYLCASSPDIRGTGELFFGEGSRLTVL.

CDR3 sequence (DNA): TGTGCCAGCAGCTTAGCGGAGACGGGGACTGGGACCTTC. This gives the protein CASSLAETGTGTF. V and J are TRBV11-3 and TRBJ1-2; the D gene is possibly TRBD1 (5 bases). Between the trimmed V and J ends, which lost 1 base and 14 bases, there was a span of 17 bases. The CDR3 has 13 amino acids. CDR1 is SGHNT and CDR2 is YENEEA in the germline V gene.